This T cell receptor (beta chain) is from a study of blood T cells in healthy people across ages. CDR3 length: 16 residues. In germline, CDR1 is SGHRS, CDR2 YFSETQ. V trimming: 1 base; J trimming: 1 base; junction bases outside the gene matches: 7. Primed by a sample-barcoded 5' primer and a J-beta primer mix, a second PCR proceeded for about 6 to 11 cycles. Each cDNA molecule was tagged by a template-switch adaptor that had 12 random nucleotides. TCRdb re-derived calls from the 5' RACE reads in MiXCR, one entry per CDR3 protein. The sample records some 1,800,000 distinct CDR3 sequences, about two fifths being singletons.

The rearrangement joins TRBV5-1 to TRBJ1-1; 7 bases line up with TRBD1. The sequenced material came from blood. This receptor was obtained from a human donor in good health. For the CDR3, the DNA is TGCGCCAGCAGCTTGCTACAGGGGCCGGGGAACACTGAAGCTTTCTTT. Translating it yields CASSLLQGPGNTEAFF.